This record covers a single T cell receptor (beta chain). The data are from a study of cytomegalovirus exposure and HLA in healthy donors. Study overall: According to later analysis, the same platform produced the 110 or so validation and several hundred first-cohort repertoires.

CDR3 length: 16 amino acids. Germline assignment: CDR1 SGHRS and CDR2 YFSETQ. Trimming took 0 bases from V and 5 from J; bases not matched to a gene: 5. Measured with immunoSEQ multiplex PCR; TCRdb has only the in-frame clones, and not every one. The repertoire includes more than 120,000 clones, roughly 86% of them detected once, and roughly 9.4% sits in the top ten. The donors were members of the validation cohort comprising some 120 subjects, separate from the roughly 640-subject first cohort. The V and J genes are TRBV5-1 and TRBJ2-5; 12 nucleotides match TRBD1. The source is a young man in good health and CMV-seropositive. The sequencing sample was made of PBMCs. CDR3: CASSLAGQGAVETQYF. The CDR3 DNA reads TGCGCCAGCAGCTTGGCGGGACAGGGGGCGGTGGAGACCCAGTACTTC.